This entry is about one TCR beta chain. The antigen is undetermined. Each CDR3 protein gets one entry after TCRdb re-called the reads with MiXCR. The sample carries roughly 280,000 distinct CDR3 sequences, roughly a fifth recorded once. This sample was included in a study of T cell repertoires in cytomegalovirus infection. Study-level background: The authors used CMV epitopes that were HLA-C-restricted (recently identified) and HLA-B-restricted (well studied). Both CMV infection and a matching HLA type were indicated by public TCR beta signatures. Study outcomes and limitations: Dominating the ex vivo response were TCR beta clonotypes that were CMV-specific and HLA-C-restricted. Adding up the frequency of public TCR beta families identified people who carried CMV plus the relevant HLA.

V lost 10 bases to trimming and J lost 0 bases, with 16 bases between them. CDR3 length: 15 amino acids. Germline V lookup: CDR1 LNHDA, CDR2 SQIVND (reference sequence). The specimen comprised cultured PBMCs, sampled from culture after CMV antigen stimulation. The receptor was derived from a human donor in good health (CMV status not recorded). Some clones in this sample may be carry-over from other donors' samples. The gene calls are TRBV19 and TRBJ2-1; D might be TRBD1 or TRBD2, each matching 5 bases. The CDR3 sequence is CATLTTGTSYNEQFF. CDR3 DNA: TGTGCCACCCTTACAACGGGGACCTCCTACAATGAGCAGTTCTTC.